The source of this TCR beta chain is a study of blood T cell repertoires in COVID-19 (dated by TCRdb to the early 2020s). With respect to the entire study: The collaborator samples originated in the United States, Italy and Spain and spanned the acute and convalescent phases of COVID-19. Where available, HLA class I and class II types were obtained from metadata supplied by the sample provider rather than from assay-based typing. The repertoires were released in a freely available public database intended as a resource for research on the immune response to SARS-CoV-2. Subjects who had been exposed to COVID-19, were actively infected with it, or had recovered from it provided the deeply sampled blood TCRbeta repertoires that made up the dataset. The sample metadata nearly always contained a de-identified subject ID, COVID-19 status, age in years and sex. Samples came from the ongoing ImmuneRACE study (first 160 participants) plus 1,254 subjects from 6 global collaborators. The prospective study material was composed of cDNA or gDNA derived from T cells, B-cell-depleted T cells, or PBMCs. Study-wide conclusions, independent of this receptor: How much clinical and demographic metadata was included differed by source and by participant, and the metadata was provided uncurated.

The immunoSEQ Assay, a bias-controlled multiplex PCR, was used to amplify TCRbeta CDR3 regions from genomic DNA. Per the authors' processing: The number of nucleated cells in each sample was estimated by amplification of reference gene primers within the assay. To quantify the absolute abundance of each unique TCRbeta CDR3 rearrangement, sequence reads were collapsed and filtered. For each sample, productive Simpson clonality was calculated as the square root of Simpson's diversity index across productive rearrangements. Here the immuneACCESS table is served through TCRdb, limited to in-frame sequences with V and J called. Missing clones are a known gap in these copies; in checked studies unresolved V genes cover under half, and the rest lacks a known reason. That table furnishes V, J and clone size, whereas the DNA furnished D and trimming. This sample comprises 110,000 to 150,000 clones, more than 75% of them detected only once. About 4.3% of the sample goes to the ten largest clones.

V was cut back by 5 bases and J by 0 bases, leaving a gap of 7 bases between them. The CDR3 goes from the cysteine to the phenylalanine over 13 residues. Just CDR3 DNA is preserved here, 39 bases in frame from base 1. CDR1 and CDR2, looked up from the germline V gene, are SGHTA and FQGTGA. Details on this clone: What this receptor recognizes is not known. Base quality data are lacking; no much larger clone is found one base away.

Whole blood was collected in K2EDTA tubes by collaborating institutions according to the institutions' own protocols. Collaborator samples were shipped for TCRbeta analysis as frozen whole blood, isolated PBMCs, or DNA extracted from either sample type. The V gene is TRBV7-3 and the J gene is TRBJ1-1, and possibly TRBD1, on 6 matching bases. The sample consisted of peripheral blood. This TCR derives from a woman of 80 years or more with acute or convalescent COVID-19. The sequenced DNA: TGTGCCAGCAGCCGGGACATGAACACTGAAGCTTTCTTT. This gives the protein CASSRDMNTEAFF.